Detailed here is one T cell receptor (beta chain). In germline, CDR1 is MNHNY, CDR2 SVGAGI (reference sequence). J lost 7 bases, V lost 7 bases, and 8 bases had no gene match. The CDR3 consists of 14 residues. The entry originates in a study of T cell changes during pregnancy in multiple sclerosis. Sequencing was performed with immunoSEQ multiplex PCR; in TCRdb, only in-frame clones are kept and a portion is missing. The sample shows tens of thousands of clones, roughly 91% of them seen only once. The genes are TRBV6-6 and TRBJ1-4, with 8 bases aligning to TRBD1. This specimen was peripheral blood, taken before pregnancy. This clonotype was obtained from a female donor with multiple sclerosis, enrolled in a pregnancy study. The DNA of the CDR3 is TGTGCCAGCAAAATGGGACAGGTCGGTGAAAAACTGTTTTTT. As protein: CASKMGQVGEKLFF.